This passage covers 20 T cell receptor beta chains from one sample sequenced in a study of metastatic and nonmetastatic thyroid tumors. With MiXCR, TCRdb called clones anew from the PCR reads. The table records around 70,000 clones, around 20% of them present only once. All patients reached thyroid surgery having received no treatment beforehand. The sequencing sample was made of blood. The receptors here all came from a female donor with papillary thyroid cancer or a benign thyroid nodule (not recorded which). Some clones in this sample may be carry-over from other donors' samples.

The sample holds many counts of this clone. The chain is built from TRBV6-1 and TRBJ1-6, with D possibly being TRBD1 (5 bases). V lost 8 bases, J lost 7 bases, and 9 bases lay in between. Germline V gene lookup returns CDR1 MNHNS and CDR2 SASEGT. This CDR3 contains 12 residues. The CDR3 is CASGTGNSPLHF. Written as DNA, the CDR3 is TGTGCCAGCGGGACGGGGAATTCACCCCTCCACTTT.

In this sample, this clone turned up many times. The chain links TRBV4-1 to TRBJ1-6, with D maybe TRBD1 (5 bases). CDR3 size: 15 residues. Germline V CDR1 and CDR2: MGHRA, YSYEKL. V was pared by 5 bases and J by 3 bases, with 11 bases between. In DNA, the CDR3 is TGCGCCAGCAGCGCGGGGGACGGCTATAATTCACCCCTCCACTTT. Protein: CASSAGDGYNSPLHF.

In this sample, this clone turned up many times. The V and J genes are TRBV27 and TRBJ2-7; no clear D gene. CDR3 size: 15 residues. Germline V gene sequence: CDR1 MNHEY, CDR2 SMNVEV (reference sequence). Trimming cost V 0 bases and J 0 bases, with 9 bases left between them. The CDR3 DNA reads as TGTGCCAGCAGTTTATCGATTGCGGACTCCTACGAGCAGTACTTC. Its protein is CASSLSIADSYEQYF.

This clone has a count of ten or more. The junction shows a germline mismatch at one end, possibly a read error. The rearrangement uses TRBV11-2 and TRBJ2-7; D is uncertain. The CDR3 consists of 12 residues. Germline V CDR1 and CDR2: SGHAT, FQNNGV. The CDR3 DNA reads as TGTGCCAGCAGCTTAGACGCGACGGCCACTGACTTC. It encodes CASSLDATATDF.

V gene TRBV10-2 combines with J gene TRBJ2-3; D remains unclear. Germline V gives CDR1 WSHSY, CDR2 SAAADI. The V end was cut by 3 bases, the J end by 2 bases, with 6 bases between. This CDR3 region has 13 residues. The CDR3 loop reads CASSEQITDTQYF. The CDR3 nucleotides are TGCGCCAGCAGTGAACAGATCACAGATACGCAGTATTTT.

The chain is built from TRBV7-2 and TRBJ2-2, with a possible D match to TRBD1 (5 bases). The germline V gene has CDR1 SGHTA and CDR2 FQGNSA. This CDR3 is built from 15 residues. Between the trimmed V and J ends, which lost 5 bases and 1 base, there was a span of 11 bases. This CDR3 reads CASSRQYRNTGELFF. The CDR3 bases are TGTGCCAGCAGCAGACAGTATAGGAACACCGGGGAGCTGTTTTTT.

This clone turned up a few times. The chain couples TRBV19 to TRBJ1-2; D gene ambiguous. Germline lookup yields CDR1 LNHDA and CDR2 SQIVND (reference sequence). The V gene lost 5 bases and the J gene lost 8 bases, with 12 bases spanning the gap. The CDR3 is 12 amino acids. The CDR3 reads CASSRREVGYTF. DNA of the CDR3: TGTGCCAGTAGTCGTCGGGAAGTGGGCTACACCTTC.

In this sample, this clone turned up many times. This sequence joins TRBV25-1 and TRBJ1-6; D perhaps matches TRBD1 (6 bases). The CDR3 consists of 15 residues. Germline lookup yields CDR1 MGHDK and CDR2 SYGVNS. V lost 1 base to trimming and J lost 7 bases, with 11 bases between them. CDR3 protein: CASSESGQINSPLHF. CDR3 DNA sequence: TGTGCCAGCAGTGAATCGGGACAAATAAATTCACCCCTCCACTTT. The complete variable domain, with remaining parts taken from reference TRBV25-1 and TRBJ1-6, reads EADIYQTPRYLVIGTGKKITLECSQTMGHDKMYWYQQDPGMELHLIHYSYGVNSTEKGDLSSESTVSRIRTEHFPLTLESARPSHTSQYLCASSESGQINSPLHFGNGTRLTVT.

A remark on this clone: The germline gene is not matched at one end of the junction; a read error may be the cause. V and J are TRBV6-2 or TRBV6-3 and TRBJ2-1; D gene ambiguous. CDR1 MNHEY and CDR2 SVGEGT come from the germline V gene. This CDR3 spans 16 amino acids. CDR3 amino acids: CASIYSGAVYSNEQFF. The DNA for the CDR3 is TGTGCCAGCATTTACTCGGGCGCGGTGTACAGCAATGAGCAGTTCTTC.

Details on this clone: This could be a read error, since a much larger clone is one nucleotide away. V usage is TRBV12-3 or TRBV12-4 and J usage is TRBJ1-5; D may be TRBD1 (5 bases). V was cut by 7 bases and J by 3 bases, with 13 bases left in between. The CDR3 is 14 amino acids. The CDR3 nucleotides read TGTGCCAGCACCCCGGGAGGGGTCAATCAGCCCCAGCATTTT. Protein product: CASTPGGVNQPQHF.

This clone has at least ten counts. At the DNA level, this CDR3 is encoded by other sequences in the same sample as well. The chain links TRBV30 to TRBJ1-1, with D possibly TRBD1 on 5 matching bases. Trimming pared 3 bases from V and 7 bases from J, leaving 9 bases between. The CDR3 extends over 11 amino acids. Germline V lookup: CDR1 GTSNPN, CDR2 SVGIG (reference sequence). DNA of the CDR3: TGTGCCTGGAGGGACGGGGGTGAAGCTTTCTTT. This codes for CAWRDGGEAFF.

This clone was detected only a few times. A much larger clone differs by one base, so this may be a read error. CDR3 region: CAGSDRAPSPLHF. As DNA, the CDR3 is TGTGCCGGCAGCGACAGGGCACCTTCACCCCTCCACTTT. J is TRBJ1-6 and V is TRBV9, with 7 bases identical to TRBD1. The CDR3 is 13 residues long. CDR1 and CDR2 (germline): SGDLS, YYNGEE.

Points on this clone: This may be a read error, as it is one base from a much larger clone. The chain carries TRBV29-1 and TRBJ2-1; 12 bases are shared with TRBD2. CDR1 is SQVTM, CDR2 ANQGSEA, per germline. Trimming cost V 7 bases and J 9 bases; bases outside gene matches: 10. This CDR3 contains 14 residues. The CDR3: CSASLAGGPSEQFF. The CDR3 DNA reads TGCAGCGCCAGTCTAGCGGGAGGGCCCAGTGAGCAGTTCTTC.

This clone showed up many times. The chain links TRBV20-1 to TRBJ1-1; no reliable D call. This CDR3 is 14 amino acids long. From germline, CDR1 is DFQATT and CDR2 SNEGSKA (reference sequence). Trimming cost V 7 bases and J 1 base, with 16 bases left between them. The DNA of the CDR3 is TGCAGTGTTGAAGGAGACTCAGGGAACACTGAAGCTTTCTTT. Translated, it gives CSVEGDSGNTEAFF.

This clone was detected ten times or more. The DNA for the CDR3 is TGTGCCAGCGGAAGTCGACAGGGCGGAACCTACGAGCAGTACTTC. It encodes CASGSRQGGTYEQYF. The gene calls are TRBV6-1 and TRBJ2-7, with 7 bases matching TRBD1. Trimming took 8 bases from V and 2 from J; bases not matched to a gene: 12. The CDR3 length is 15 residues. Germline lookup yields CDR1 MNHNS and CDR2 SASEGT.

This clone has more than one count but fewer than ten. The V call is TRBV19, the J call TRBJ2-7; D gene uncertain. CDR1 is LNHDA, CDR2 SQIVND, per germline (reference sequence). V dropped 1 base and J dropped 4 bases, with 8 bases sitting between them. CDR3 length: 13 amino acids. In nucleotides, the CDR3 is TGTGCCAGTAGTATAGGTCGAGCGTACGAGCAGTACTTC. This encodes CASSIGRAYEQYF.

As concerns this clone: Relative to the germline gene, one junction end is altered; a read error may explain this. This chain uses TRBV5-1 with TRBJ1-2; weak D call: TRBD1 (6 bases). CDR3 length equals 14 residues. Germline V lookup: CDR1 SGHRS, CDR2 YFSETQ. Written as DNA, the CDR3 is TGCGCCAGCATCCCCGGACAGTCTAATTATGGCTACACCTTC. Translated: CASIPGQSNYGYTF.

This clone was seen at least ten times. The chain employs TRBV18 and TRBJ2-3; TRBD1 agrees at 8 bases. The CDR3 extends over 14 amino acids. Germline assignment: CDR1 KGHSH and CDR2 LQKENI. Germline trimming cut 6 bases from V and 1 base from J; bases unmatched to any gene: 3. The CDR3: CASSVTGGTDTQYF. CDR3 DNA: TGTGCCAGCTCTGTGACAGGGGGCACAGATACGCAGTATTTT.

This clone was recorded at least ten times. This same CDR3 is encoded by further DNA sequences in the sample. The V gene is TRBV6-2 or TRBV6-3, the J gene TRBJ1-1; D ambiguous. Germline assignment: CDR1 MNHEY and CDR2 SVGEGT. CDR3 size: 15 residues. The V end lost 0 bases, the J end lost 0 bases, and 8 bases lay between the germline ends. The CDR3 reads CASSYSRRMNTEAFF. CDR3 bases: TGTGCCAGCAGTTACTCCCGCAGGATGAACACTGAAGCTTTCTTT.

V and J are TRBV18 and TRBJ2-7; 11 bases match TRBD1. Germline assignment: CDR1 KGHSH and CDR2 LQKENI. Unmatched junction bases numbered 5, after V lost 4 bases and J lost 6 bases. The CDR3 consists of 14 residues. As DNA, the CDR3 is TGTGCCAGCTCACTCGGACAGGGGGCATCCGAGCAGTACTTC. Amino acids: CASSLGQGASEQYF.